Below are 26 T cell receptor beta chains sequenced from a single sample in a study of blood T cell repertoires in COVID-19 (dated by TCRdb to about 2020). The library was produced with the immunoSEQ multiplex PCR assay. TCRdb's version of the immuneACCESS table is confined to in-frame rearrangements and falls short of the full clone set. An unresolved V gene accounts for under half of the shortfall where checked; the remainder is of unknown origin. This sample has approximately 250,000 clones in its table, and approximately 86% of those were observed once. Roughly 1.9% of the sample is taken by the ten largest. Sequenced sample: peripheral blood. These receptor sequences come from a man younger than 45 with active or convalescent COVID-19.

The chain is built from TRBV3-1 (or the pseudogene TRBV3-2) and TRBJ2-1; D is possibly TRBD1 (5 bases). The CDR3 covers 15 residues. The germline V gene has CDR1 LGHDT and CDR2 YNNKEL (reference sequence). Between the trimmed V and J ends, which lost 3 bases and 4 bases, there was a span of 13 bases. CDR3 in DNA: TGTGCCAGCAGCCACACCCGGCCAGGGTACAATGAGCAGTTCTTC. Encoded protein: CASSHTRPGYNEQFF.

The CDR3 is CASSQRQGYTGELFF. The CDR3 DNA reads as TGTGCCAGCAGCCAAAGACAGGGCTATACCGGGGAGCTGTTTTTT. V gene TRBV11-2 combines with J gene TRBJ2-2; 7 positions agree with TRBD1. V lost 5 bases, J lost 5 bases, and 8 bases stayed unmatched. The CDR3 has 15 amino acids. Germline V gene sequence: CDR1 SGHAT, CDR2 FQNNGV.

CDR3 sequence reads: CASSDSPSGGSYNEQFF. The DNA of the CDR3 is TGTGCCAGCAGTGACTCGCCTAGCGGGGGTTCTTACAATGAGCAGTTCTTC. The genes are TRBV6-4 and TRBJ2-1; 10 bases agree with TRBD2. After removal of 0 bases from V and 4 bases from J, the junction contained 6 bases not matched to a gene. Germline values: CDR1 MRHNA, CDR2 SNTAGT. The CDR3 runs to 17 residues.

The chain employs TRBV6-6 and TRBJ2-1; 7 bases line up with TRBD1. The CDR3 covers 15 residues. Germline V lookup: CDR1 MNHNY, CDR2 SVGAGI (reference sequence). With V trimmed by 6 bases and J by 8 bases, 13 bases remained unmatched. CDR3: CASRRGSLDRDEQFF. Here the CDR3 DNA reads TGTGCCAGCAGACGAGGTAGTCTAGACAGGGATGAGCAGTTCTTC.

This chain connects TRBV4-1 to TRBJ2-7, with D possibly TRBD1 on 5 matching bases. The CDR3 has 15 residues. Germline values: CDR1 MGHRA, CDR2 YSYEKL. The V gene lost 0 bases and the J gene lost 4 bases, with 13 bases spanning the gap. The CDR3 loop reads CASSQEGYQGYEQYF. The CDR3 DNA is TGCGCCAGCAGCCAAGAAGGATATCAGGGTTACGAGCAGTACTTC.

Of note for this clone: The identical CDR3 is also encoded by other nucleotide sequences in the sample. The rearrangement uses TRBV4-1 and TRBJ1-6; 7 nucleotides match TRBD1. The CDR3 consists of 16 residues. With V trimmed by 1 base and J by 7 bases, 7 bases remained unmatched. The V gene's germline CDR1 is MGHRA and CDR2 YSYEKL. As DNA, the CDR3 is TGCGCCAGCAGCCAAGTTTCCGGGACAGAGAATTCACCCCTCCACTTT. This sequence encodes CASSQVSGTENSPLHF.

The chain carries TRBV12-3 or TRBV12-4 and TRBJ2-7; tentative D call: TRBD1 (6 bases). The CDR3 spans 13 residues. Between the trimmed V and J ends, which lost 4 bases and 6 bases, there was a span of 13 bases. In nucleotides, the CDR3 is TGTGCCAGCAGTTCATTACAGGGCTCCGAGCAGTACTTC. This translates into CASSSLQGSEQYF.

This chain links TRBV29-1 with TRBJ1-2; 10 bases line up with TRBD1. V trimming: 4 bases; J trimming: 2 bases; junction bases outside the gene matches: 4. The CDR3 runs 14 residues. Germline V CDR1 and CDR2: SQVTM, ANQGSEA. For the CDR3, the DNA is TGCAGCGTTGTAAAGGGACAGGGGAACTATGGCTACACCTTC. It is translated as CSVVKGQGNYGYTF.

The V and J genes are TRBV7-2 and TRBJ2-2; D call uncertain. Trimming took 4 bases from V and 7 from J, leaving 19 bases between them. Germline V gene lookup returns CDR1 SGHTA and CDR2 FQGNSA. This CDR3 is 16 amino acids long. The CDR3 nucleotides are TGTGCCAGCAGCTCCTTCTTGGGTAGGCCGGGCGGGGAGCTGTTTTTT. Amino acids: CASSSFLGRPGGELFF. Drawing the rest from reference TRBV7-2 and TRBJ2-2, the complete variable domain is GAGVSQSPSNKVTEKGKDVELRCDPISGHTALYWYRQSLGQGLEFLIYFQGNSAPDKSGLPSDRFSAERTGGSVSTLTIQRTQQEDSAVYLCASSSFLGRPGGELFFGEGSRLTVL.

This clone occurred a few times. The CDR3 sequence: CASGGDSGNTIYF. As DNA, the CDR3 is TGTGCCAGCGGGGGGGACTCTGGAAACACCATATATTTT. The chain recombines TRBV6-5 with TRBJ1-3, with D possibly TRBD1 on 5 matching bases. The length of the CDR3 is 13 residues. V lost 8 bases and J 0 bases, leaving 8 bases between the germline ends. Germline values: CDR1 MNHEY, CDR2 SVGAGI.

This chain joins TRBV11-2 and TRBJ2-7; weak D call: TRBD1 (6 bases). Germline V gene sequence: CDR1 SGHAT, CDR2 FQNNGV. V was cut by 5 bases and J by 4 bases, with 18 bases left in between. The CDR3 contains 15 residues. The CDR3 DNA is TGTGCCAGCAGCCCTAGACCGGGGCAGGGGTACGAGCAGTACTTC. Its protein product is CASSPRPGQGYEQYF.

The chain uses TRBV6-4 and TRBJ2-7, with a tentative D call TRBD2 (5 bases). CDR3 length: 16 residues. Per the germline V gene, CDR1 is MRHNA and CDR2 is SNTAGT. V shed 7 bases and J shed 0 bases, with 19 bases lying between them. The CDR3 sequence is CASTPTRGDSSYEQYF. The CDR3 bases are TGTGCCAGCACCCCTACTCGGGGAGATAGCTCCTACGAGCAGTACTTC.

The V and J genes are TRBV6-2 or TRBV6-3 and TRBJ2-2; D might be TRBD2 (5 bases). Trimming stripped 2 bases from V and 6 bases from J, with 10 bases between. Germline loops: CDR1 MNHEY, CDR2 SVGEGT. The length of the CDR3 is 14 residues. The CDR3 DNA is TGTGCCAGCAGTTACGGGGAGCGACCCGGGGAGCTGTTTTTT. Amino acids: CASSYGERPGELFF.

V usage is TRBV6-5 and J usage is TRBJ2-3; maybe TRBD2 (6 bases). CDR3 length: 14 amino acids. The V gene's germline CDR1 is MNHEY and CDR2 SVGAGI. V lost 6 bases and J 0 bases, leaving 10 bases between the germline ends. CDR3 sequence reads: CASRGGVSTDTQYF. The CDR3 coding sequence is TGTGCCAGCAGGGGGGGAGTGAGCACAGATACGCAGTATTTT.

The J gene is TRBJ2-2, the V gene TRBV7-6; tentative D call: TRBD2 (6 bases). Germline V gene sequence: CDR1 SGHVS, CDR2 FNYEAQ. The CDR3 is 15 amino acids. The V end was cut by 1 base, the J end by 0 bases, with 6 bases between. CDR3 nucleotides: TGTGCCAGCAGCTTAGGGGGGGCGAACACCGGGGAGCTGTTTTTT. Protein: CASSLGGANTGELFF.

J is TRBJ2-5 and V is TRBV30, with D maybe TRBD2 (6 bases). Trimming removed 4 bases at V and 5 bases at J, with 8 bases between. The germline CDR1 and CDR2 sequences are GTSNPN and SVGIG (reference sequence). This CDR3 has 11 amino acids. CDR3 in DNA: TGTGCCTGGACGGGGGTGGAGACCCAGTACTTC. It translates to CAWTGVETQYF.

The chain recombines TRBV5-1 with TRBJ1-1, with 9 bases lining up with TRBD1. The germline CDR1 and CDR2 sequences are SGHRS and YFSETQ. V shed 3 bases and J 4 bases; nucleotides not matched to a gene: 1. This CDR3 spans 13 amino acids. CDR3 in DNA: TGCGCCAGCAGCTCGACAGGGGGCACTGAAGCTTTCTTT. It encodes CASSSTGGTEAFF. Full variable domain (remainder filled in from reference TRBV5-1 and TRBJ1-1): KAGVTQTPRYLIKTRGQQVTLSCSPISGHRSVSWYQQTPGQGLQFLFEYFSETQRNKGNFPGRFSGRQFSNSRSEMNVSTLELGDSALYLCASSSTGGTEAFFGQGTRLTVV.

The chain combines TRBV30 with TRBJ1-2, with 8 bases lining up with TRBD1. CDR3 length: 13 residues. After removal of 4 bases from V and 4 bases from J, the junction contained 5 bases not matched to a gene. Germline V gene data show CDR1 as GTSNPN and CDR2 as SVGIG (reference sequence). CDR3 nucleotide sequence: TGTGCCTGGATCGGACAGGGTCTCTATGGCTACACCTTC. Translation: CAWIGQGLYGYTF.

The chain is built from TRBV3-1 (or the pseudogene TRBV3-2) and TRBJ2-3; possible D gene TRBD2, 6 bases. V shed 0 bases and J shed 6 bases, with 19 bases lying between them. The CDR3 length is 17 residues. The V gene's germline CDR1 is LGHDT and CDR2 YNNKEL (reference sequence). CDR3 residues: CASSQDGRGSRSDTQYF. The CDR3 nucleotides read TGTGCCAGCAGCCAAGATGGGCGGGGTAGCAGATCGGATACGCAGTATTTT.

V is TRBV7-2 and J is TRBJ1-2; 9 positions agree with TRBD1. Germline V CDR1 and CDR2: SGHTA, FQGNSA. The junction had 4 bases not matched to a gene; V was cut back by 2 bases and J by 3 bases. This CDR3 has 15 amino acids. The CDR3 loop reads CASSLPGQGDYGYTF. As DNA, the CDR3 is TGTGCCAGCAGCTTACCGGGACAGGGCGACTATGGCTACACCTTC. Looking up the rest from reference TRBV7-2 and TRBJ1-2 gives the full variable domain: GAGVSQSPSNKVTEKGKDVELRCDPISGHTALYWYRQSLGQGLEFLIYFQGNSAPDKSGLPSDRFSAERTGGSVSTLTIQRTQQEDSAVYLCASSLPGQGDYGYTFGSGTRLTVV.

Here the CDR3 DNA reads TGTGCCAGCAGTGAAAAGGGACAGATTTACACTGAAGCTTTCTTT. Protein product: CASSEKGQIYTEAFF. The rearrangement links TRBV6-1 to TRBJ1-1; TRBD1 aligns across 7 bases. Germline V gives CDR1 MNHNS, CDR2 SASEGT. The CDR3 is made up of 15 amino acids. Losses at the gene ends were 2 bases for V and 3 bases for J; bases not matched to a gene: 6.

V usage is TRBV2 and J usage is TRBJ1-5; D gene ambiguous. Trimming cost V 4 bases and J 5 bases, with 12 bases left between them. CDR1 is SNHLY, CDR2 FYNNEI, per germline. The CDR3 has 14 residues. The CDR3 loop reads CASSGRRMDQPQHF. CDR3 DNA sequence: TGTGCCAGCAGTGGTCGGAGGATGGATCAGCCCCAGCATTTT.

This clone has just a few counts. This chain connects TRBV7-8 to TRBJ2-7, with 15 positions matching TRBD2. The junction had 10 bases not matched to a gene; V was cut back by 1 base and J by 3 bases. Germline V CDR1 and CDR2: SGHVS, FQNEAQ. This CDR3 is 19 amino acids long. CDR3 DNA sequence: TGTGCCAGCAGCTTAGTCCGGACTAGCGGGGGGGCCGATATCTACGAGCAGTACTTC. This gives the protein CASSLVRTSGGADIYEQYF.

This clone was detected only a few times. The chain joins TRBV4-1 to TRBJ1-2, with a possible D match to TRBD1 (5 bases). With 0 bases removed from V and 3 bases from J, the gap between germline ends came to 14 bases. Per the germline V gene, CDR1 is MGHRA and CDR2 is YSYEKL. The CDR3 is made up of 16 amino acids. The CDR3 sequence: CASSQDAGGNYYGYTF. The CDR3 DNA follows: TGCGCCAGCAGCCAAGATGCGGGGGGGAATTACTATGGCTACACCTTC.

This chain uses TRBV7-9 with TRBJ2-2; no definite D call. Germline V lookup: CDR1 SEHNR, CDR2 FQNEAQ (reference sequence). The V end was cut by 3 bases, the J end by 10 bases, with 9 bases between. CDR3 size: 12 residues. The CDR3 sequence: CASSFGGMELFF. The DNA of the CDR3 is TGTGCCAGCAGCTTCGGTGGTATGGAGCTGTTTTTT.

The chain recombines TRBV11-2 with TRBJ2-1; 11 nucleotides line up with TRBD2. V gave up 4 bases and J gave up 8 bases; unmatched junction bases: 13. The CDR3 has 17 residues. CDR1 and CDR2 from the germline V gene are SGHAT and FQNNGV. The CDR3 region has the DNA TGTGCCAGCAGCTCCTCCTTTAGCGGGGGGGCGGCGGATGAGCAGTTCTTC. It translates to CASSSSFSGGAADEQFF.